This T cell receptor beta chain derives from a study of blood T cell repertoires in COVID-19. Study information: The origin of the acute and convalescent COVID-19 samples was the United States, Italy and Spain. PBMCs, B-cell-depleted T cells, or T cells were the source of the cDNA or gDNA that made up the material.

Sequenced by immunoSEQ multiplex PCR; TCRdb stores in-frame clones only, minus some. Of a few thousand clones in the sample, around 89% are singletons; the top ten hold 35% to 50%. With 5 bases clipped from V and 1 base from J, the junction kept 10 bases outside the gene matches. Germline V gene sequence: CDR1 SEHNR, CDR2 FQNEAQ (reference sequence). The CDR3 extends over 16 amino acids. Sequencing was carried out using peripheral blood. The chain joins TRBV7-9 to TRBJ1-2, with 7 bases lining up with TRBD1. This sequence originates from a man in his 70s with COVID-19, enrolled during active disease. CDR3 region: CASSQRGQVLNYGYTF. DNA for the CDR3: TGTGCCAGCAGCCAGCGCGGACAGGTCCTTAACTATGGCTACACCTTC.